This paragraph covers one T cell receptor (beta chain) sequence. Sequencing used immunoSEQ multiplex PCR; TCRdb keeps in-frame clones, though not all of them. The table lists over a million clones, roughly 95% of them singletons. Germline trimming cut 6 bases from V and 7 bases from J; bases unmatched to any gene: 11. The CDR3 has 15 amino acids. The germline V gene has CDR1 ENHRY and CDR2 SYGVKD. These data belong to a study of shared clonotypes between healthy human individuals. About the research overall: Donors were a couple of women and a few men aged 18 to 49.

The sequence was obtained from a man younger than 45 in good health. The chain has TRBV10-3 and TRBJ2-1; 8 bases align to TRBD1. Sequencing used naive CD4+ T cells sorted from blood. Subset meaning: CD45RA+ positively selected. The CDR3 region is CAIREPGGETNEQFF. The CDR3 nucleotides are TGTGCCATCAGAGAGCCAGGGGGCGAGACGAATGAGCAGTTCTTC.